The TCR beta chain under discussion was sequenced for a study of STAT5B mutations in CD4+ large granular lymphocyte leukemia. How the authors handled the data: A productive frequency of 2.59 x 10-5 was the lowest detectable. Libraries were prepared by immunoSEQ multiplex PCR; TCRdb keeps only in-frame clonotypes and omits some of them. D and trimming come from the DNA, and the V and J calls and clone size come from that table. The sample has under 40,000 clones, 76% seen once. Germline V lookup: CDR1 MDHEN, CDR2 SYDVKM. The CDR3 runs 14 residues. The V end lost 8 bases, the J end lost 1 base, and 15 bases lay between the germline ends.

This receptor was taken from a human donor in good health. The chain recombines TRBV28 with TRBJ2-7; unclear D gene. The sample was CD4+ T cells from blood buffy coats. The CDR3 sequence: CASCPGGASYEQYF. The CDR3 nucleotides read TGTGCCAGCTGTCCCGGCGGAGCTTCCTACGAGCAGTACTTC.